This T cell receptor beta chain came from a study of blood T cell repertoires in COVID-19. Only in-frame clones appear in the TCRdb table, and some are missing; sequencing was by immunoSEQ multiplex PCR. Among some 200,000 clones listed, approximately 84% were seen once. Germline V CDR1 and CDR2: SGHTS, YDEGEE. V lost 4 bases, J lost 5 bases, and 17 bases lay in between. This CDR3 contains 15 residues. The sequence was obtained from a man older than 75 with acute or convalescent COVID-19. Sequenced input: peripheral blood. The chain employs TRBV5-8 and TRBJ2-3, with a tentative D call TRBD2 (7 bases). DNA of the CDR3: TGTGCCAGCAGCGCGCCTGGGGGGGCAGGAGATACGCAGTATTTT. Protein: CASSAPGGAGDTQYF.